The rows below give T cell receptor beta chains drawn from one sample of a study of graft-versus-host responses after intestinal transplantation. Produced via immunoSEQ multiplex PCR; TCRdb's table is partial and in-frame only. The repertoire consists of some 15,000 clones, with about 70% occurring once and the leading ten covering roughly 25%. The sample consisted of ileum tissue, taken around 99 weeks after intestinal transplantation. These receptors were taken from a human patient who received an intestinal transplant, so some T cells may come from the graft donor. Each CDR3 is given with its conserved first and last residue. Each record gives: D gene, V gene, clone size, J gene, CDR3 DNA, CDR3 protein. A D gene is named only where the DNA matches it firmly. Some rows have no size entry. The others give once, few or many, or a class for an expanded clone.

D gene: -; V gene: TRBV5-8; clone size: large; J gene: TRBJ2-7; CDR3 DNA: TGTGCCAGCAGCTTTGACACGATCGAGCAGTACTTC; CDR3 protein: CASSFDTIEQYF
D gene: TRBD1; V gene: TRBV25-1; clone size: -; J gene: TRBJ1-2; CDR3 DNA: TGTGCCAGCAGCTTGGGACAGTCAGCCAGAGGCTACACCTTC; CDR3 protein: CASSLGQSARGYTF
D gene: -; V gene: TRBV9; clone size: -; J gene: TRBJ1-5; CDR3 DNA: TGTGCCAGCAACGGAGGGGCCAATCAGCCCCAGCATTTT; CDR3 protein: CASNGGANQPQHF
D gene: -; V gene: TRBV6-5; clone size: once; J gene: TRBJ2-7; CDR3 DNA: TGTGCCAGCACCCAGGCCAAGGGGGCCTACGAGCAGTACTTC; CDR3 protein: CASTQAKGAYEQYF
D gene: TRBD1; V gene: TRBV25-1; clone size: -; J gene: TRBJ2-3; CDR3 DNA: TGTGCCAGCAGTGAACGGACAGGGCCCAGGGATACGCAGTATTTT; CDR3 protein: CASSERTGPRDTQYF
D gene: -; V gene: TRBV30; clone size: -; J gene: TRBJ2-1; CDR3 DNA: TGTGCCTGGAGTGTAGACAGCTACAATGAGCAGTTCTTC; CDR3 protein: CAWSVDSYNEQFF
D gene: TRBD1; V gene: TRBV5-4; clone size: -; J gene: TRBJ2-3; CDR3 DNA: TGTGCCAGCAGCTTGGCTAGGGGGCGTGGAGATACGCAGTATTTT; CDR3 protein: CASSLARGRGDTQYF
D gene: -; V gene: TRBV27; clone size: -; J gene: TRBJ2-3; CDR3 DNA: TGTGCCAGCAGTAATCGGGCTTCCACCGGCAGCGTAGATACGCAGTATTTT; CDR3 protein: CASSNRASTGSVDTQYF
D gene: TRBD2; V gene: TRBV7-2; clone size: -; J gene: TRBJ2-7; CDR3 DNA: TGTGCCAGCAGCACCTGGGACTACTACGAGCAGTACTTC; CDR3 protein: CASSTWDYYEQYF
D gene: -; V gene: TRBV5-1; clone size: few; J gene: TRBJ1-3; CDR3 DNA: TGCGCCAGCAGCTTGGGGGCAGGCTCCTCTGGAAACACCATATATTTT; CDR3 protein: CASSLGAGSSGNTIYF
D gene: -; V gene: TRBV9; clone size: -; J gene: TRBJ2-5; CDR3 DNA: TGTGCCAGCAGCGTAGCAAGTCGATCAGAGACCCAGTACTTC; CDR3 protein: CASSVASRSETQYF
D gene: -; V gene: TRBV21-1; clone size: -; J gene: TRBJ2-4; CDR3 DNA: TGTGCCAGCAGCAAAGAGGACAAAAACATTCAGTACTTC; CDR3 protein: CASSKEDKNIQYF
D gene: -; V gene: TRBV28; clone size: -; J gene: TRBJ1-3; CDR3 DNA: TGTGCCAGCAGTTCGTTTTTGGACGTCTACTCTGGAAACACCATATATTTT; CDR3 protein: CASSSFLDVYSGNTIYF
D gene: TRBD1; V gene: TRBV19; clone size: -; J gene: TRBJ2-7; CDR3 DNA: TGTGCCAGTAGTATTGGGCGGGACAGGGGCTACGAGCAGTACTTC; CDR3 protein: CASSIGRDRGYEQYF
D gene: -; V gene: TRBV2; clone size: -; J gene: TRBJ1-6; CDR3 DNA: TGTGCCAGCAGTGATCAGGGCTATAATTCACCCCTCCACTTT; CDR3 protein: CASSDQGYNSPLHF
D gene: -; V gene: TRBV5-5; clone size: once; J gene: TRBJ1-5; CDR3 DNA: TGTGCCAGCAGCTTGGACAGGGTGGCTCAGCCCCAGCATTTT; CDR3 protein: CASSLDRVAQPQHF
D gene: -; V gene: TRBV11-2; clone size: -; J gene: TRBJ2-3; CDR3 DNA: TGTGCCAGCAGCCTTATCCGGGACGCGGGAGATACGCAGTATTTT; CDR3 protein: CASSLIRDAGDTQYF
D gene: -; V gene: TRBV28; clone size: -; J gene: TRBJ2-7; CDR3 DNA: TGTGCCAGCAGTTATACAGCGTACGAGCAGTACTTC; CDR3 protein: CASSYTAYEQYF
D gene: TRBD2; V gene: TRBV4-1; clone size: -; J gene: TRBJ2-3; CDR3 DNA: TGCGCCAGCAGCCAATGGACTAGCGGAGATACGCAGTATTTT; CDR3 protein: CASSQWTSGDTQYF
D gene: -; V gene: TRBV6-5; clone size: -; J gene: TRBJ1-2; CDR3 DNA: TGTGCCAGCAGTTACTCGGGAGGGGGCTACACCTTC; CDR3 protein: CASSYSGGGYTF
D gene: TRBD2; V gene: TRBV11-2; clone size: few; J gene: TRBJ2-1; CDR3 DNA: TGTGCCAGCAGCTTTTCTAGCGGGGGGGCATCGTACAATGAGCAGTTCTTC; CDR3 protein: CASSFSSGGASYNEQFF
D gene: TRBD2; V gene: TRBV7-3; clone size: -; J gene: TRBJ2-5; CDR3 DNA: TGTGCCAGCAGCTACCCTCCCTCTAGCGGGAGAGAGACCCAGTACTTC; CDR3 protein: CASSYPPSSGRETQYF
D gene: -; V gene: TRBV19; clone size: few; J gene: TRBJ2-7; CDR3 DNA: TGTGCCAGTAGTTTCGCCCGAGGCTACGAGCAGTACTTC; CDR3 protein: CASSFARGYEQYF
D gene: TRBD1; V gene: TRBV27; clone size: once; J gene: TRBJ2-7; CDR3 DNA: TGTGCCAGCCAGGACAGGGTATCCTCCTACGAGCAGTACTTC; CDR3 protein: CASQDRVSSYEQYF
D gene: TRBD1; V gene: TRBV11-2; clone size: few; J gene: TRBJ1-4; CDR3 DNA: TGTGCCAGCAGCTTCTCCTACCCAGACAGGGTGAGAAAAACTGTTTTT; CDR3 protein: CASSFSYPDRVRKTVF
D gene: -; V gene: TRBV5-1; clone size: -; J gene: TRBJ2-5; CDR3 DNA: TGCGCCAGCAGATCCGGGGTTGCGGAGACCCAGTACTTC; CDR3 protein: CASRSGVAETQYF
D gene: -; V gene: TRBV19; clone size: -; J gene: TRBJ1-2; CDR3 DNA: TGTGCCAGTACCCCTCGCGGGACACTCGATGGCTACACCTTC; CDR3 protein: CASTPRGTLDGYTF
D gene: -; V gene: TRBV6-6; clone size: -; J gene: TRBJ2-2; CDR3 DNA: TGTGCCAGCAGCAAACAGGTTAACACCGGGGAGCTGTTTTTT; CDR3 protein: CASSKQVNTGELFF
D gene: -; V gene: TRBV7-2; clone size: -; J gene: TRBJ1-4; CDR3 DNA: TGTGCCAGCAGCCAAACGTCGCGGGGGCTGGGAACTAATGAAAAACTGTTTTTT; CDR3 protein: CASSQTSRGLGTNEKLFF
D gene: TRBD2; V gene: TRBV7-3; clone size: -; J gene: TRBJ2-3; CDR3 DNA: TGTGCCAGCAGCTTTCTAGCGGGAGCGGTAGATACGCAGTATTTT; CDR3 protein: CASSFLAGAVDTQYF
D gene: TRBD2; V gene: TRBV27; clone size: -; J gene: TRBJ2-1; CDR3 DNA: TGTGCCAGCAAAATTAGCGGGCCGTACAATGAGCAGTTCTTC; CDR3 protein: CASKISGPYNEQFF
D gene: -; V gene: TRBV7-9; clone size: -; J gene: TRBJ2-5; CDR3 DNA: TGTGCCAGCAGCCGGGACCGATCAGAGACCCAGTACTTC; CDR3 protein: CASSRDRSETQYF
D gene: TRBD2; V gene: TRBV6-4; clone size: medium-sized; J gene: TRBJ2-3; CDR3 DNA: TGTGCCACCTCAGCGGGAGAAGGGGGCACAGATACGCAGTATTTT; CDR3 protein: CATSAGEGGTDTQYF
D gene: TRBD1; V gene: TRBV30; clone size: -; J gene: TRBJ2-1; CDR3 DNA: TGTGCCTGGAGGGACCACACAGGGGGCTACTGGGATGAGCAGTTCTTC; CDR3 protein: CAWRDHTGGYWDEQFF
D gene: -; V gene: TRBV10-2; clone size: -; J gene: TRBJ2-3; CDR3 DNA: TGCGCCAGCAGTGATCCCTCAAATGGGACAGATACGCAGTATTTT; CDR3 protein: CASSDPSNGTDTQYF
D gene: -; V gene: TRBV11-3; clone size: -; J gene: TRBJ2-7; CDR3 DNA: TGTGCCAGCAGCTTAGATCCGACCATTGTCGGGGAGTACTTC; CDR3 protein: CASSLDPTIVGEYF
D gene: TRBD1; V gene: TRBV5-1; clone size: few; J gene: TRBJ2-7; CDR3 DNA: TGCGCCAGCAGCAGGGACAGGACCCCCTACGAGCAGTACTTC; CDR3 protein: CASSRDRTPYEQYF
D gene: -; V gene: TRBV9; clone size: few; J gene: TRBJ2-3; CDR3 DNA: TGTGCCAGCAGCGCCGGGGGCCAAGATACGCAGTATTTT; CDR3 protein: CASSAGGQDTQYF
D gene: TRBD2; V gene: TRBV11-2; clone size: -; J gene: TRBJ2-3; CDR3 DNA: TGTGCCAGCAGCAAAGGGACTAGCGGGAGGATAGATACGCAGTATTTT; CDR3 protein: CASSKGTSGRIDTQYF
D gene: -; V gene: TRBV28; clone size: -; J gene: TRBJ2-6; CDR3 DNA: TGTGCCAGCAGCCCCCCACATACTGGGGCCAACGTCCTGACTTTC; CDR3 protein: CASSPPHTGANVLTF
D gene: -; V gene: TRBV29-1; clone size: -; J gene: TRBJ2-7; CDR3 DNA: TGCAGCGCCGGGACGGAGATCCCCTACGAGCAGTACTTC; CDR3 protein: CSAGTEIPYEQYF
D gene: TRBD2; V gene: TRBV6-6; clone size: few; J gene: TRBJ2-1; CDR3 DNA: TGTGCCAGCAGTTACGGAGGGACTAGCACCAATGAGCAGTTCTTC; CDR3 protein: CASSYGGTSTNEQFF
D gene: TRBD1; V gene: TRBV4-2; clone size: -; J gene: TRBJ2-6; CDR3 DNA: TGTGCCAGCAGCCAAGGACAGGGTTCCTCTGGGGCCAACGTCCTGACTTTC; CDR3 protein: CASSQGQGSSGANVLTF
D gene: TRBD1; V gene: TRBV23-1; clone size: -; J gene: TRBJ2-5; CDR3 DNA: TGCGCCAGCAGTCAGGAACAGGGGGAAGAGACCCAGTACTTC; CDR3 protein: CASSQEQGEETQYF
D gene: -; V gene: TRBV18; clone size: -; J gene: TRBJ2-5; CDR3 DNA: TGTGCCAGCTCCCCGGGTTTTAAAGAGACCCAGTACTTC; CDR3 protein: CASSPGFKETQYF
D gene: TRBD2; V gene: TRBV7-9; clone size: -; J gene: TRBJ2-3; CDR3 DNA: TGTGCCAGCAGCCCCCGACTAGCGGGGGAATCAGATACGCAGTATTTT; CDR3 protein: CASSPRLAGESDTQYF
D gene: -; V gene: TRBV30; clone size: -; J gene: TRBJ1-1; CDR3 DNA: TGTGCCTGGAGTCCGACCTCAACTGAAGCTTTCTTT; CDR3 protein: CAWSPTSTEAFF
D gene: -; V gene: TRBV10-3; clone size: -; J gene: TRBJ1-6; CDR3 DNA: TGTGCCATCAGTTTACAGGGATCTAATTCACCCCTCCACTTT; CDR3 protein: CAISLQGSNSPLHF
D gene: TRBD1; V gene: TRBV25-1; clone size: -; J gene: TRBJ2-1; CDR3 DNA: TGTGCCAGCAGTGGGGGACAGGGCTACTACAATGAGCAGTTCTTC; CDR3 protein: CASSGGQGYYNEQFF
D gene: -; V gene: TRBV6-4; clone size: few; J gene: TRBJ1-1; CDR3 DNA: TGTGCCAGCAGTCCGACCGTGAACACTGAAGCTTTCTTT; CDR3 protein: CASSPTVNTEAFF
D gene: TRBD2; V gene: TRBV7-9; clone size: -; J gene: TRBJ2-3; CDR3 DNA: TGTGCCAGCAGAAAGCGGGAGTGGTCAGATACGCAGTATTTT; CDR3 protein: CASRKREWSDTQYF
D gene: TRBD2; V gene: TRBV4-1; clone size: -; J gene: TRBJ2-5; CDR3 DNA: TGCGCCAGCAGCCAGACTAGCGGGAGAGGAGAGACCCAGTACTTC; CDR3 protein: CASSQTSGRGETQYF
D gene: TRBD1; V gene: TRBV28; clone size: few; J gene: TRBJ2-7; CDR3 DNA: TGTGCCAGCAGTTGGACAGGGGGCTACGAGCAGTACTTC; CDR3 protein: CASSWTGGYEQYF
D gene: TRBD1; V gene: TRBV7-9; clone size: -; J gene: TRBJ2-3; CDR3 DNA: TGTGCCAGCAGCCCTGGACAGGGAAACACAGATACGCAGTATTTT; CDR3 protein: CASSPGQGNTDTQYF
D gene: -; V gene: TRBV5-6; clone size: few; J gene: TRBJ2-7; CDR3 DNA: TGTGCCAGCAGCTTGTTTGGCAGGCCCTACGAGCAGTACTTC; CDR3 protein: CASSLFGRPYEQYF
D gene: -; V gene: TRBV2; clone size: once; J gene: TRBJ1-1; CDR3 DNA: TGTGCCAGCAGTGAAGCGGGGCCCGAAGCTTTCTTT; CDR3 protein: CASSEAGPEAFF
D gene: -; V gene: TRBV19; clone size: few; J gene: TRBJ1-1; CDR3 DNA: TGTGCCAGTAGTATTGGGCCTGAAGCTTTCTTT; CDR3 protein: CASSIGPEAFF
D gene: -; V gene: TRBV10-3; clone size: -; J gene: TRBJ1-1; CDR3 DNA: TGTGCCATCAGTGAAGGGCGGGGGGCGAACACTGAAGCTTTCTTT; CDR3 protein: CAISEGRGANTEAFF
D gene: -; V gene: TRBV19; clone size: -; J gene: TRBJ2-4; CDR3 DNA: TGTGCCAGTAGTATAGTAGGCAACGGCATTCAGTACTTC; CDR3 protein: CASSIVGNGIQYF
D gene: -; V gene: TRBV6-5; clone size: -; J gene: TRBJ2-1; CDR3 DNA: TGTGCCAGCAAGAGGTTTCCGGCTAGGGATGAGCAGTTCTTC; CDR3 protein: CASKRFPARDEQFF